This TCR beta chain originates from a study of regulatory T cells in long-lasting Graves disease. The CDR3 consists of 16 residues. V lost 4 bases and J 0 bases, leaving 13 bases between the germline ends. Germline CDR1 and CDR2: KGHSH and LQKENI. Library construction for TCR beta used iRepertoire HTBI primers and Arm-PCR of CDR3 regions. TCRdb reprocessed the multiplex PCR reads with MiXCR, giving one entry per CDR3 protein. The sample has around 500,000 distinct CDR3 sequences; approximately 12% are singletons. Stated time point: newly diagnosed GD, antithyroid drugs for less than 3 months. Following extraction of RNA from PBMCs, that RNA was used to make the TCR library. This clonotype was detected many times. The data were also submitted as part of a second study, on T cells in Graves' hyperthyroidism and ophthalmopathy. From that second work: Uncontrolled infections, other autoimmune diseases, pregnancy or lactation led to exclusion of patients.

The source was peripheral blood mononuclear cells (PBMCs), collected at new diagnosis, from a patient treated with antithyroid drugs. The chain joins TRBV18 to TRBJ2-1, with D possibly being TRBD2 (6 bases). The receptor comes from a woman in her twenties or thirties with Graves disease. CDR3 coding DNA: TGTGCCAGCTCACGCTATAGCGGAAGCTCCTACAATGAGCAGTTCTTC. Protein sequence: CASSRYSGSSYNEQFF.